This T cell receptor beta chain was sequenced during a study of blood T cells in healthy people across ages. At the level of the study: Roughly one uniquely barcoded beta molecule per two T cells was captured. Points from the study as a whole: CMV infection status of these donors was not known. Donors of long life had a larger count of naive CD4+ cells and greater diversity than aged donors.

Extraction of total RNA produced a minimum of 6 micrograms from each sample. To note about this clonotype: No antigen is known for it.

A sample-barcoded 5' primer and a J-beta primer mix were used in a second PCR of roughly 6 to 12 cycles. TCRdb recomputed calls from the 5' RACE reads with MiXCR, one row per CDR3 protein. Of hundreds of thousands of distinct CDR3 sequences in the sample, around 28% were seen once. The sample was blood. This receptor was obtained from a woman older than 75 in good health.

The CDR3 here is CASSLVSLSTGELFF. DNA of the CDR3: TGCGCCAGCAGCTTGGTTAGCCTCTCCACCGGGGAGCTGTTTTTT. The V call is TRBV5-1, the J call TRBJ2-2; D is uncertain. Trimming pared 0 bases from V and 4 bases from J, leaving 10 bases between. This CDR3 has 15 amino acids. From germline, CDR1 is SGHRS and CDR2 YFSETQ. The whole variable domain, remainder taken from reference TRBV5-1 and TRBJ2-2, is KAGVTQTPRYLIKTRGQQVTLSCSPISGHRSVSWYQQTPGQGLQFLFEYFSETQRNKGNFPGRFSGRQFSNSRSEMNVSTLELGDSALYLCASSLVSLSTGELFFGEGSRLTVL.